This T cell receptor (beta chain) came from a study of blood T cell repertoires in COVID-19. Study processing details: Reference gene primer amplification gave nucleated cell count estimates. Assay used: immunoSEQ multiplex PCR; TCRdb lists only in-frame clones, some missing. Clone size and V and J calls were adopted from that table, with D and trimming inferred from the DNA. This sample yields over 200,000 clones, of which about 90% are seen a single time; more than 1% belongs to the top ten. This clone was counted a few times. The age range of participants was 18 to 89 years, with residence in under 25 US areas. The origin of this receptor is a human donor in a cohort exposed to, infected with or recovered from COVID-19 (not recorded which). The donor label of this sample is uncertain. The sequencing sample was made of PBMCs or T cells enriched from blood (not recorded which).

The CDR3 sequence is CAVGGLLNTGELFF. CDR3 bases: TGTGCTGTAGGCGGACTGTTAAACACCGGGGAGCTGTTTTTT. The chain joins TRBV19 to TRBJ2-2; a possible D gene is TRBD2 (5 bases). Per the germline V gene, CDR1 is LNHDA and CDR2 is SQIVND (reference sequence). The CDR3 runs to 14 residues.